The 10 T cell receptor beta chains in this list originate from one sample, sequenced in a study of graft-versus-host responses after intestinal transplantation. Here immunoSEQ multiplex PCR was the method, and the copy in TCRdb shows in-frame clones only, minus some. The table records under 95,000 clones, roughly 80% of them present only once. Their specific antigens are unknown. This material consisted of unstimulated CD4+ T cells sorted from spleen or lymph node cells, taken before intestinal transplant. The receptor set was obtained from a human donor who received an intestinal transplant.

This chain uses TRBV6-1 with TRBJ1-4; 7 bases match TRBD1. Germline V CDR1 and CDR2: MNHNS, SASEGT. This CDR3 has 14 residues. J gave up 6 bases and V 5 bases, and 6 bases lay outside the gene matches. DNA of the CDR3: TGTGCCAGCAGTTCGACAGGGATTTATGAAAAACTGTTTTTT. Its translation is CASSSTGIYEKLFF.

V gene TRBV6-5 combines with J gene TRBJ1-1; the D is unclear. This CDR3 contains 15 residues. The germline V gene encodes CDR1 MNHEY and CDR2 SVGAGI. Trimming took off 2 bases at V and 1 base at J, with 11 bases between the two ends. The DNA of the CDR3 is TGTGCCAGCAGTTACGCGGGCAGTCGGAACACTGAAGCTTTCTTT. Its protein product is CASSYAGSRNTEAFF.

The rearrangement links TRBV11-2 to TRBJ2-5, with TRBD1 matching 7 bases. This CDR3 comprises 15 residues. Germline V gene sequence: CDR1 SGHAT, CDR2 FQNNGV. V lost 6 bases and J lost 5; bases outside the gene matches: 12. DNA of the CDR3: TGTGCCAGCAGACCTGGGACAGCAGTCGGGGAGACCCAGTACTTC. This encodes CASRPGTAVGETQYF.

The V and J genes are TRBV4-2 and TRBJ2-5, with D maybe TRBD1 (6 bases). The V end was cut by 1 base, the J end by 5 bases, with 11 bases between. CDR3 length: 14 residues. In germline, CDR1 is LGHNA, CDR2 YNFKEQ. CDR3 in amino acids: CASSQGGRGETQYF. CDR3 coding DNA: TGTGCCAGCAGCCAAGGGGGTAGGGGGGAGACCCAGTACTTC.

The chain joins TRBV28 to TRBJ1-2; TRBD1 aligns across 7 bases. V gave up 5 bases and J gave up 3 bases; unmatched junction bases: 6. This CDR3 is 14 amino acids long. Germline loops: CDR1 MDHEN, CDR2 SYDVKM. The CDR3 loop is CASSLPGQDYGYTF. The CDR3 bases are TGTGCCAGCAGTCTTCCAGGACAGGACTATGGCTACACCTTC.

The chain couples TRBV10-3 to TRBJ2-2, with 10 bases fitting TRBD1. CDR1 ENHRY and CDR2 SYGVKD come from the germline V gene. The junction had 2 bases not matched to a gene; V was cut back by 4 bases and J by 3 bases. The CDR3 runs 15 residues. The DNA for the CDR3 is TGTGCCATCAGTGGGGGGACAGGGGACACCGGGGAGCTGTTTTTT. As protein: CAISGGTGDTGELFF.

The chain has TRBV5-1 and TRBJ2-5; 11 bases agree with TRBD1. The CDR3 is 16 residues long. J was trimmed by 5 bases and V by 4 bases; bases with no gene match: 10. Germline V gene lookup returns CDR1 SGHRS and CDR2 YFSETQ. The chain's CDR3 is CASSAGQGVLFETQYF. CDR3 DNA: TGCGCCAGCAGCGCGGGACAGGGGGTCTTATTTGAGACCCAGTACTTC.

This chain joins TRBV5-1 and TRBJ2-7, with a possible D match to TRBD1 (5 bases). Trimming cost V 0 bases and J 3 bases, with 13 bases left between them. The germline V gene has CDR1 SGHRS and CDR2 YFSETQ. This CDR3 is built from 15 residues. The CDR3 loop is CASSLEGAGNYEQYF. The CDR3 DNA is TGCGCCAGCAGCTTGGAGGGCGCAGGGAACTACGAGCAGTACTTC.

The V and J genes are TRBV28 and TRBJ2-7, with TRBD2 matching 12 bases. Germline CDR1 reads MDHEN; CDR2 reads SYDVKM. V trimming: 8 bases; J trimming: 3 bases; junction bases outside the gene matches: 5. This CDR3 comprises 14 residues. This CDR3 reads CASLTGLAGYEQYF. The CDR3, as DNA: TGTGCCAGCTTAACGGGACTAGCGGGCTACGAGCAGTACTTC.

The genes are TRBV5-6 and TRBJ2-7; TRBD1 matches at 9 bases. This CDR3 is 15 amino acids long. Germline V gene data show CDR1 as SGHDT and CDR2 as YYEEEE. With V trimmed by 0 bases and J by 4 bases, 5 bases remained unmatched. CDR3 in DNA: TGTGCCAGCAGCTTGGGGGACAGGGTGATTTACGAGCAGTACTTC. This codes for CASSLGDRVIYEQYF.